This TCR beta chain appears in the sequencing data of a study of CD8+CD57+ T cells in acquired aplastic anemia. Study-wide context: The mean DNA yield obtained from sorted CD4+ and CD8+ cells came to 3 to 3.5 ug. The study, taken as a whole, reports: It was found that 25 to 35 CD8+ CDR3 sequences were shared between patients and controls.

All patients picked for sequencing had shown, by flow cytometry, an expansion of CD8+CD57+ cells. The diagnosis in all patients was severe acquired aplastic anemia. The CDR3 is 18 residues long. The junction had 11 bases not matched to a gene; V was cut back by 1 base and J by 2 bases. CDR1 and CDR2 from the germline V gene are SGHVS and FQNEAQ. Comments on this clonotype: Its target is unknown.

For CDR3 and TCR beta VDJ profiling, genomic DNA was the template used. TCRdb used MiXCR to reprocess the reads, holding one entry per CDR3 protein. This table has 200,000 to 250,000 distinct CDR3 sequences, roughly 50% appearing once. Sequencing was done on a sample of sorted CD4+, CD8+, or CD8+CD57+ T cells (not recorded which) from PBMCs. This TCR came from a human donor with aplastic anemia. The chain links TRBV7-8 to TRBJ2-7; 10 bases map to TRBD2. CDR3 sequence reads: CASSLEWTQLAGPYEQYF. In nucleotides, the CDR3 is TGTGCCAGCAGCTTAGAGTGGACCCAACTAGCGGGACCCTACGAGCAGTACTTC.